The 18 T cell receptor beta chains listed next were all sequenced from one sample in a study of regulatory T cells in long-lasting Graves disease. Through Arm-PCR of CDR3 regions and iRepertoire HTBI primers, TCR beta libraries were built. MiXCR, applied by TCRdb to the multiplex PCR reads, yields one record per CDR3 protein. The sample includes 300,000 to 500,000 distinct CDR3 sequences, under 25% of them seen just once. Documented time point: persistent/refractory GD, antithyroid drugs over 5 years with positive TRAb. PBMCs were the source of the RNA used for TCR sequencing. The input for sequencing was peripheral blood mononuclear cells (PBMCs), taken when the disease was refractory, from a patient treated with antithyroid drugs. These receptors were taken from a female donor with Graves disease.

This clonotype was seen at least ten times. This chain joins TRBV3-1 and TRBJ1-2; no reliable D call. Trimming took off 1 base at V and 1 base at J, with 4 bases between the two ends. This CDR3 comprises 13 residues. Germline-derived CDR1 and CDR2 are LGHDT and YNNKEL (reference sequence). The DNA for the CDR3 is TGTGCCAGCAGCCAAGTGAATAACTATGGCTACACCTTC. Protein: CASSQVNNYGYTF.

As to this clonotype: A much larger clone differs by one base, so this may be a read error. V gene TRBV2 combines with J gene TRBJ2-2; 8 nucleotides match TRBD2. Germline V gene lookup returns CDR1 SNHLY and CDR2 FYNNEI. CDR3 size: 13 residues. The CDR3 DNA is TGTACCAGCAGTGGAGCGGGAGCCGGGGAGCTGTTTTTT. It encodes CTSSGAGAGELFF.

V gene TRBV28 combines with J gene TRBJ2-1; TRBD2 might be the D (6 bases). The CDR3 is 11 residues long. The germline V and J ends were trimmed by 3 bases and 10 bases, with 7 bases remaining between them. Germline V lookup: CDR1 MDHEN, CDR2 SYDVKM. The CDR3 reads CASSFLAEQFF. CDR3 coding DNA: TGTGCCAGCAGTTTCCTAGCGGAGCAGTTCTTC. The complete variable domain, with remaining parts taken from reference TRBV28 and TRBJ2-1, reads DVKVTQSSRYLVKRTGEKVFLECVQDMDHENMFWYRQDPGLGLRLIYFSYDVKMKEKGDIPEGYSVSREKKERFSLILESASTNQTSMYLCASSFLAEQFFGPGTRLTVL.

This clonotype has only a few counts. The chain joins TRBV6-5 to TRBJ2-7, with D hard to call. V lost 4 bases and J lost 5, with 12 bases in between. This CDR3 has 13 residues. CDR1 is MNHEY and CDR2 is SVGAGI in the germline V gene. CDR3 amino acids: CASSLSLVNEQYF. The CDR3 DNA follows: TGTGCCAGCAGTTTGAGCCTGGTAAACGAGCAGTACTTC.

In its sample, this clonotype was seen many times. This chain joins TRBV30 and TRBJ1-2; D remains ambiguous. Germline CDR1 and CDR2: GTSNPN and SVGIG (reference sequence). The CDR3 runs 11 residues. V was clipped by 0 bases and J by 13 bases, with 12 bases between them. CDR3 in DNA: TGTGCCTGGAGTGTAGGGCCGCTTTGCACCTTC. Encoded protein: CAWSVGPLCTF.

In the case of this clonotype: A much larger clone lies a single base off, so this may be a read error. Written as DNA, the CDR3 is TGTGCCAGCAGCCACAGCGGACCTCCCCAAGAGACCCAGTACTTC. Translated: CASSHSGPPQETQYF. The genes are TRBV3-1 and TRBJ2-5, with a possible D match to TRBD2 (5 bases). The CDR3 totals 15 residues. V was cut by 3 bases and J by 1 base, with 12 bases left in between. Germline V gene lookup returns CDR1 LGHDT and CDR2 YNNKEL (reference sequence).

Of note for this clonotype: The missing conserved phenylalanine or tryptophan at the end of this CDR3 makes a read error likely. DNA of the CDR3: TGTGCCACCCTCCCCCCCGGGGGGGTGTCTGAAGCTTTCTCT. This encodes CATLPPGGVSEAFS. The chain joins TRBV6-1 to TRBJ1-1, with TRBD1 as a possible D gene (5 bases). The CDR3 covers 14 residues. Germline CDR1 and CDR2: MNHNS and SASEGT. Trimming took off 10 bases at V and 6 bases at J, with 21 bases between the two ends.

This chain connects TRBV7-9 to TRBJ2-2; 7 bases are a match to TRBD1. V shed 3 bases, J shed 6 bases, and the junction held 1 base outside the gene matches. CDR3 length: 13 amino acids. In germline, CDR1 is SEHNR, CDR2 FQNEAQ (reference sequence). The CDR3 loop is CASSFGTAGELFF. CDR3 sequence (DNA): TGTGCCAGCAGCTTCGGGACAGCCGGGGAGCTGTTTTTT.

This clonotype showed up just a few times. This rearrangement joins TRBV29-1 to TRBJ2-7; no clear D gene. The CDR3 has 15 amino acids. CDR1 is SQVTM, CDR2 ANQGSEA, per germline. Trimming left V 1 base short and J 4 bases short, with 17 bases between. CDR3 in amino acids: CSVEGAGTRAYEQYF. CDR3 nucleotides: TGCAGCGTTGAAGGTGCTGGTACGCGCGCTTACGAGCAGTACTTC.

As regards this clonotype: This may come from a read error, since a much larger clone is one base off. The CDR3 region is CASSFRGLPGAESNYGHTF. Written as DNA, the CDR3 is TGTGCCAGCAGTTTTAGGGGCCTCCCGGGGGCAGAGTCTAACTATGGCCACACCTTC. The chain links TRBV12-3 or TRBV12-4 to TRBJ1-2; tentative D call: TRBD1 (6 bases). The CDR3 is 19 amino acids.

This clonotype occurred many times. The V gene is TRBV7-3, the J gene TRBJ2-5; no definite D call. V was shortened by 3 bases and J by 3 bases, with 11 bases between the two germline ends. The CDR3 sequence is 14 residues long. CDR1 SGHTA and CDR2 FQGTGA come from the germline V gene. CDR3 DNA sequence: TGTGCCAGCAGCTTTGGTGGGAACAAAGAGACCCAGTACTTC. This sequence encodes CASSFGGNKETQYF.

The table lists this clonotype with many counts. This chain joins TRBV18 and TRBJ2-5; D remains ambiguous. This CDR3 comprises 14 residues. The germline V gene encodes CDR1 KGHSH and CDR2 LQKENI. V was clipped by 1 base and J by 1 base, with 7 bases between them. CDR3 residues: CASSPLQVQETQYF. The CDR3 region has the DNA TGTGCCAGCTCACCACTCCAGGTCCAAGAGACCCAGTACTTC.

In this sample, this clonotype turned up many times. This chain joins TRBV27 and TRBJ1-1; tentatively, D is TRBD1 (5 bases). Trimming cost V 7 bases and J 5 bases, with 11 bases left between them. The CDR3 consists of 12 residues. Germline V gene sequence: CDR1 MNHEY, CDR2 SMNVEV (reference sequence). The CDR3 DNA follows: TGTGCCAGCAAGAGGGGAGGGACTGAAGCTTTCTTT. Protein product: CASKRGGTEAFF.

This clonotype appeared a single time. A single base separates this from a much larger clone, so it may be a read error. Likely a read error: the CDR3 ends without its conserved phenylalanine or tryptophan. The chain is built from TRBV6-2 or TRBV6-3 and TRBJ1-1; possibly TRBD1 for D (6 bases). The CDR3 totals 11 residues. Germline values: CDR1 MNHEY, CDR2 SVGEGT. The germline V and J ends were trimmed by 10 bases and 6 bases, with 12 bases remaining between them. The CDR3 nucleotides read TGTGCCACCAAGGGGGTAGCTGAAGCTTTCCTT. Its protein product is CATKGVAEAFL.

This clonotype has only a few counts. At one boundary the junction diverges from the germline segment, which might be a read error. The rearrangement joins TRBV7-7 to TRBJ2-5; D possibly corresponds to TRBD1 (6 bases). The germline V gene encodes CDR1 SSHAT and CDR2 FNYEAQ (reference sequence). There are 15 residues in the CDR3. CDR3 nucleotide sequence: TGTGCTAGCAGCTTAGGAGACAGGAGACAAGAGACCCAGTACTTC. Its translation: CASSLGDRRQETQYF.

Concerning this clonotype: Given the absence of the conserved phenylalanine or tryptophan at the CDR3 end, a read error is likely. Because the CDR3's place on the DNA is in doubt, the DNA is left out and the CDR3 is given as listed by TCRdb. The chain joins TRBV7-6 to TRBJ2-7; the D call TRBD1 from the table was never checked on the DNA. The CDR3 is 10 residues long, counting both termini. Germline V gene data show CDR1 as SGHVS and CDR2 as FNYEAQ. CDR3 residues: CAGGGFGTYS.

The chain employs TRBV7-9 and TRBJ2-7; 7 bases are a match to TRBD1. The V segment lost 5 bases and the J segment 5 bases; nucleotides outside the gene matches: 6. Germline V gene lookup returns CDR1 SEHNR and CDR2 FQNEAQ (reference sequence). CDR3 length equals 13 residues. The CDR3 bases are TGTGCCAGCAGCCTAGAAGACAGGGACGAGCAGTACTTC. Residues: CASSLEDRDEQYF.

This sequence joins TRBV14 and TRBJ1-5; a weak D match, TRBD1 (5 bases). This CDR3 comprises 16 residues. V shed 2 bases and J shed 4 bases, with 15 bases lying between them. Germline V CDR1 and CDR2: SGHDN, FVKESK. CDR3 sequence: CASSQRDGGPNQPQHF. CDR3 DNA: TGTGCCAGCAGCCAACGGGACGGAGGGCCAAATCAGCCCCAGCATTTT.